A single sample gave rise to the 22 T cell receptor beta chains below, sequenced in a study of CXCR3-negative and CXCR3-positive naive CD8 T cells. TRB cDNA was prepared as libraries by UMI-labeled 5' RACE. TCRdb re-called the 5' RACE reads and gives one entry per CDR3 protein, without DNA. This sample's clone table lists 45,000 or so distinct CDR3 sequences. Sample: naive CXCR3- CD8+ T cells from blood. Subset in this sample: CD45RO-CCR7+CD27+CD95- naive CD8+ T cells lacking CXCR3 (TNR3-). These TCRs come from a human donor in good health. Some clones in this sample may be carry-over from other donors' samples.

The chain carries TRBV7-3 and TRBJ2-1. The CDR3 contains 13 residues. From germline, CDR1 is SGHTA and CDR2 FQGTGA. CDR3 sequence: CASSLILDDEQFF.

This chain uses TRBV28 with TRBJ1-5; the D call from TCRdb, TRBD1, cannot be confirmed without DNA. Germline V gene lookup returns CDR1 MDHEN and CDR2 SYDVKM. The length of the CDR3 is 16 residues. CDR3 amino acids: CASSPTGGYSNQPQHF.

J is TRBJ2-7 and V is TRBV29-1; without DNA, the TCRdb call of TRBD1 cannot be checked. The CDR3 is 13 residues long. CDR1 is SQVTM and CDR2 is ANQGSEA in the germline V gene. CDR3 region: CSAGDGSSYEQYF.

The chain combines TRBV19 with TRBJ1-1; TCRdb calls TRBD1, which cannot be checked without DNA. The CDR3 loop spans 13 amino acids. The V gene's germline CDR1 is LNHDA and CDR2 SQIVND (reference sequence). This chain's CDR3 is CASGQFGNTEAFF.

The chain combines TRBV20-1 with TRBJ2-1; TCRdb's D call, TRBD1, is unchecked because there is no DNA. The CDR3 loop spans 11 amino acids. CDR1 DFQATT and CDR2 SNEGSKA come from the germline V gene (reference sequence). The CDR3: CSAKWAGEQFF.

The chain uses TRBV28 and TRBJ1-1. Germline V gene sequence: CDR1 MDHEN, CDR2 SYDVKM. CDR3 length: 14 amino acids. The CDR3 reads CASSLKGLESEAFF.

This chain joins TRBV5-6 and TRBJ2-7; the TCRdb call, TRBD1, lacks DNA for checking. The CDR3 runs to 17 residues. The germline gives CDR1 SGHDT, CDR2 YYEEEE. CDR3 loop: CASSPHPAEPHSYEQYF.

The chain is built from TRBV28 and TRBJ2-7. Germline V gene lookup returns CDR1 MDHEN and CDR2 SYDVKM. This CDR3 contains 11 residues. Here the CDR3 reads CASSGAHGQYF.

V and J are TRBV11-2 and TRBJ1-5. The CDR3 consists of 13 residues. Looked up from germline, CDR1 is SGHAT and CDR2 is FQNNGV. The CDR3 here is CASSLEGFQPQHF. Full variable domain (remainder filled in from reference TRBV11-2 and TRBJ1-5): EAGVAQSPRYKIIEKRQSVAFWCNPISGHATLYWYQQILGQGPKLLIQFQNNGVVDDSQLPKDRFSAERLKGVDSTLKIQPAKLEDSAVYLCASSLEGFQPQHFGDGTRLSIL.

The chain carries TRBV29-1 and TRBJ2-3; TCRdb reports TRBD2, a call that lacks DNA to check it against. CDR3 length: 14 amino acids. Germline CDR1 reads SQVTM; CDR2 reads ANQGSEA. The CDR3 loop reads CSVASGVNADTQYF.

The chain links TRBV6-1 to TRBJ2-2. There are 14 residues in the CDR3. CDR1 is MNHNS and CDR2 is SASEGT in the germline V gene. CDR3: CATLWQRYTGELFF.

Considering frequency, this clonotype is medium-sized. The chain joins TRBV29-1 to TRBJ2-7; there is no DNA to check the TCRdb D call of TRBD1. There are 13 residues in the CDR3. The germline gives CDR1 SQVTM, CDR2 ANQGSEA. The CDR3 spells CSVERSVPYEQYF.

The rearrangement joins TRBV27 to TRBJ2-1; TCRdb picks TRBD2, but there is no DNA to check that call. The CDR3 is made up of 13 amino acids. The germline V gene has CDR1 MNHEY and CDR2 SMNVEV (reference sequence). CDR3 protein: CASSVPGLAEQFF.

This chain uses TRBV7-9 with TRBJ1-5; TCRdb returns TRBD1, unconfirmable since there is no DNA. Germline V gives CDR1 SEHNR, CDR2 FQNEAQ (reference sequence). CDR3 length equals 15 residues. CDR3 in amino acids: CASSGFQGSNQPQHF.

This chain's CDR3 is CASSIGLAGAYEQYF. The V call is TRBV19, the J call TRBJ2-7; TCRdb picks TRBD2, but there is no DNA to check that call. Germline CDR1 and CDR2: LNHDA and SQIVND (reference sequence). CDR3 size: 15 residues.

The genes are TRBV20-1 and TRBJ2-3; there is no DNA to check the TCRdb D call of TRBD1. The CDR3 has 16 amino acids. Germline assignment: CDR1 DFQATT and CDR2 SNEGSKA (reference sequence). The CDR3 loop reads CSASEGTGTSTDTQYF.

V usage is TRBV5-1 and J usage is TRBJ2-5; TCRdb designates TRBD1, a call that cannot be tested without DNA. The CDR3 runs to 12 residues. CDR1 SGHRS and CDR2 YFSETQ come from the germline V gene. This CDR3 reads CARDRDWETQYF.

The V gene is TRBV7-3, the J gene TRBJ2-1; TCRdb proposes TRBD2, but this gene call is untestable without DNA. Germline assignment: CDR1 SGHTA and CDR2 FQGTGA. There are 17 residues in the CDR3. The CDR3 sequence is CASSPGSGPSRYNEQFF. The full variable domain, its missing parts supplied by reference TRBV7-3 and TRBJ2-1, is GAGVSQTPSNKVTEKGKYVELRCDPISGHTALYWYRQSLGQGPEFLIYFQGTGAADDSGLPNDRFFAVRPEGSVSTLKIQRTERGDSAVYLCASSPGSGPSRYNEQFFGPGTRLTVL.

The chain links TRBV20-1 to TRBJ2-7; the TCRdb D gene call, TRBD1, has no DNA to confirm it. Germline CDR1 is DFQATT and CDR2 is SNEGSKA (reference sequence). The CDR3 is 18 residues long. The CDR3 loop is CSAREGPLTGGVGYEQYF.

CDR3 region: CSVEDWSREQYF. The chain employs TRBV29-1 and TRBJ2-7. The CDR3 contains 12 residues. Germline assignment: CDR1 SQVTM and CDR2 ANQGSEA.

The V call is TRBV29-1, the J call TRBJ1-3; TCRdb outputs TRBD1, but without DNA this stays unchecked. The length of the CDR3 is 14 residues. Germline V CDR1 and CDR2: SQVTM, ANQGSEA. This CDR3 is CSVVGQGGGNTIYF.

The chain links TRBV6-2 or TRBV6-3 to TRBJ2-7. The CDR3 is 13 amino acids. CDR1 is MNHEY, CDR2 SVGEGT, per germline. Here the CDR3 reads CASGLSRSYEQYF.